The 5 T cell receptor beta chains presented below share a single source sample, sequenced in a study of blood T cell repertoires in COVID-19 (dated by TCRdb to 2020 to 2022). Receptor libraries were prepared by the immunoSEQ multiplex PCR assay. The source is immuneACCESS, and TCRdb retained only in-frame sequences with V and J called. Part of the clones is not carried over; for the studies checked, unresolved V genes explain less than half of this, and the remainder is unexplained. The sample includes around 63,000 clones, with 88% observed a single time. The top ten constitute 0.95% to 1.5% of the sample. Sequencing was done on a sample of peripheral blood. The receptors stem from a woman aged 55-70 years with acute or convalescent COVID-19.

There are a few counts of this clone. CDR3 in amino acids: CASSQPRPGGELFF. In DNA form, the CDR3 reads TGTGCCAGCAGCCAACCTCGACCGGGCGGGGAGCTGTTTTTT. V and J are TRBV7-2 and TRBJ2-2; D ambiguous. The germline gives CDR1 SGHTA, CDR2 FQGNSA. CDR3 length equals 14 residues. V was shortened by 5 bases and J by 7 bases, with 14 bases between the two germline ends.

The chain recombines TRBV5-1 with TRBJ2-2, with D maybe TRBD1 (5 bases). This CDR3 is 15 amino acids long. The germline gives CDR1 SGHRS, CDR2 YFSETQ. Trimming removed 0 bases from V and 8 bases from J, with 14 bases in between. The CDR3 region is CASSLARSGSGELFF. The CDR3 DNA reads as TGCGCCAGCAGCTTGGCCAGGTCAGGGTCAGGGGAGCTGTTTTTT.

The gene calls are TRBV28 and TRBJ1-2; D may be TRBD1 (5 bases). The CDR3 totals 15 residues. Deletions cut 3 bases from V and 3 bases from J, with 14 bases between. Germline CDR1 and CDR2: MDHEN and SYDVKM. CDR3 amino acids: CASSLAEGRYYGYTF. The CDR3 DNA sequence: TGTGCCAGCAGTTTGGCGGAGGGGCGGTACTATGGCTACACCTTC.

The chain recombines TRBV18 with TRBJ2-1; D is ambiguous. The CDR3 extends over 15 amino acids. With 5 bases removed from V and 4 bases from J, the gap between germline ends came to 15 bases. Germline CDR1 is KGHSH and CDR2 is LQKENI. The CDR3 region has the DNA TGTGCCAGCTCAACGGTTTTGGGCAGTTACAATGAGCAGTTCTTC. As protein: CASSTVLGSYNEQFF.

With respect to this clone: The sample contains more than one DNA sequence encoding this CDR3. The chain has TRBV12-3 or TRBV12-4 and TRBJ1-5; D is undetermined. Trimming took 6 bases from V and 0 from J, leaving 6 bases between them. This CDR3 spans 13 amino acids. The DNA for the CDR3 is TGTGCCAGCAGGACGGGTAGCAATCAGCCCCAGCATTTT. As protein: CASRTGSNQPQHF.